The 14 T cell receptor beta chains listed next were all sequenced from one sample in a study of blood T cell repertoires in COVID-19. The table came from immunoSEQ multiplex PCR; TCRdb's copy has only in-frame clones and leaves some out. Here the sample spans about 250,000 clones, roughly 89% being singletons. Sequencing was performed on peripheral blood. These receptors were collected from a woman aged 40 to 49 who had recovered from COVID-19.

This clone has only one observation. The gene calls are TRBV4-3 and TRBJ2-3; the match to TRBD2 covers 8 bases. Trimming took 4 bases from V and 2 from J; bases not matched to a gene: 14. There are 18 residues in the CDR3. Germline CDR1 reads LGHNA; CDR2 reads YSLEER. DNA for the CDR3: TGCGCCAGCAGCCGATACGGGGGGGGGAGCGGGAACACAGATACGCAGTATTTT. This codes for CASSRYGGGSGNTDTQYF.

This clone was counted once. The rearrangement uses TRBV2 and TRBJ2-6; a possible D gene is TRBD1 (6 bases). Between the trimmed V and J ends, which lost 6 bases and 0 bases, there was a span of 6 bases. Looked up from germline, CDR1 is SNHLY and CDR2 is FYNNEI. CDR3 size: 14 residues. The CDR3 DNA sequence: TGTGCCAGCAGACAGGGCTCTGGGGCCAACGTCCTGACTTTC. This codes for CASRQGSGANVLTF.

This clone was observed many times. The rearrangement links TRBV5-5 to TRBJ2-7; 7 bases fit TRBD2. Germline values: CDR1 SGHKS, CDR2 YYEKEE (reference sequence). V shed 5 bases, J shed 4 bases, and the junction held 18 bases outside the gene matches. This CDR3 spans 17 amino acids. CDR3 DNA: TGTGCCAGCAGGAAGGGGAGTATGTCTAGCGGACTTTACGAGCAGTACGTC. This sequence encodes CASRKGSMSSGLYEQYV.

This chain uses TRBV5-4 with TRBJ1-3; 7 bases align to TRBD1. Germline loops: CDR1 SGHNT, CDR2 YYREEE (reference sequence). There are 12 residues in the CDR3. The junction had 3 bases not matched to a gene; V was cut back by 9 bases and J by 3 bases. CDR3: CAIGQDGNTIYF. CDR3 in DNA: TGTGCCATAGGACAGGATGGAAACACCATATATTTT.

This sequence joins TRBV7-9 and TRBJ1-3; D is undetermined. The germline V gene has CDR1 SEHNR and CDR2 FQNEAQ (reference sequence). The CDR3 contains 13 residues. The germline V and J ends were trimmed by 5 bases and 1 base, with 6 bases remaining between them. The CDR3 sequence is CASSPSSGNTIYF. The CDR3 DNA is TGTGCCAGCAGCCCGAGTTCTGGAAACACCATATATTTT.

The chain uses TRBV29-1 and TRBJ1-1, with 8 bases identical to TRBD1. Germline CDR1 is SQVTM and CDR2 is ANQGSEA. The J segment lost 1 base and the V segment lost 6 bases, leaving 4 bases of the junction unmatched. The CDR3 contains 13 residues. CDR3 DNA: TGCAGCGTATGGGACAGGAGGAACACTGAAGCTTTCTTT. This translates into CSVWDRRNTEAFF.

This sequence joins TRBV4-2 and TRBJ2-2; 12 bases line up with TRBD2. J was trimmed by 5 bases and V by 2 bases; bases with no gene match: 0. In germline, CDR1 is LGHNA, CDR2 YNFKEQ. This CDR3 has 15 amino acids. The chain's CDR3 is CASSQLAGGTGELFF. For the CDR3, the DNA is TGTGCCAGCAGCCAACTAGCGGGGGGGACCGGGGAGCTGTTTTTT.

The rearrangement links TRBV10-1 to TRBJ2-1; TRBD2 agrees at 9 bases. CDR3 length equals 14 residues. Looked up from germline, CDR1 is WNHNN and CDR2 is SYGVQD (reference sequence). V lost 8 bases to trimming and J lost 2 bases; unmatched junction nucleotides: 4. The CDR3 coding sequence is TGCGCCAGCGTCGGACTAGCGACCTACAATGAGCAGTTCTTC. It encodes CASVGLATYNEQFF.

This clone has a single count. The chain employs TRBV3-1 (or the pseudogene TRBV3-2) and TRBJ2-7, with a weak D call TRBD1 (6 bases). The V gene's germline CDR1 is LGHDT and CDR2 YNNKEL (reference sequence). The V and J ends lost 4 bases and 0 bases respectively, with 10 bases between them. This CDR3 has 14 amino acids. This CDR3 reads CASSRWDTSYEQYF. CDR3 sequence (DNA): TGTGCCAGCAGCCGATGGGACACCTCCTACGAGCAGTACTTC.

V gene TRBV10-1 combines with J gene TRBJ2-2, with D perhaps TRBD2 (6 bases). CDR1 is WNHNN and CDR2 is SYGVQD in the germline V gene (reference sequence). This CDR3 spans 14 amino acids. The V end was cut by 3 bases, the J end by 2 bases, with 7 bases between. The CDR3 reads CASSEAGNTGELFF. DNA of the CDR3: TGCGCCAGCAGTGAAGCGGGCAACACCGGGGAGCTGTTTTTT.

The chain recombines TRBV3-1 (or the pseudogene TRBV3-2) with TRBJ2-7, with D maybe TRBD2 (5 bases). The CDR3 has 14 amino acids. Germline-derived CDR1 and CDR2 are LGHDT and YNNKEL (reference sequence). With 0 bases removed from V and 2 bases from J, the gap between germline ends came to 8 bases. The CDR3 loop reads CASSQEDGTYEQYF. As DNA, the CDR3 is TGTGCCAGCAGCCAAGAGGACGGGACCTACGAGCAGTACTTC.

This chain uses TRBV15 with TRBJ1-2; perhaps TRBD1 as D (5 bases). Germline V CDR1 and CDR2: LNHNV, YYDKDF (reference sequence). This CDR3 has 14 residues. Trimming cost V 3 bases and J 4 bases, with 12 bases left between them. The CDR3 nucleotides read TGTGCCACCAGCAGGATACAGACAGCCTATGGCTACACCTTC. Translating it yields CATSRIQTAYGYTF. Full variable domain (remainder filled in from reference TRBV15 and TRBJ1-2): DAMVIQNPRYQVTQFGKPVTLSCSQTLNHNVMYWYQQKSSQAPKLLFHYYDKDFNNEADTPDNFQSRRPNTSFCFLDIRSPGLGDTAMYLCATSRIQTAYGYTFGSGTRLTVV.

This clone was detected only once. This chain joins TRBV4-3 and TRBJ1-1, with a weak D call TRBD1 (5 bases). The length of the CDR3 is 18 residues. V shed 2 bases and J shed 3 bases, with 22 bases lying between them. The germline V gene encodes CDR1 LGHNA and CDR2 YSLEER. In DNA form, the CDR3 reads TGCGCCAGCAGCCAAATTTCCCTTACCCAGGGATCGTACACTGAAGCTTTCTTT. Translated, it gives CASSQISLTQGSYTEAFF.

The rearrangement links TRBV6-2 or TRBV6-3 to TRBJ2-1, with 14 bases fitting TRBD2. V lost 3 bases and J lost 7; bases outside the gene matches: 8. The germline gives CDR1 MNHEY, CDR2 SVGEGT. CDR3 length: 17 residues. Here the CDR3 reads CASSYPRGLAGVNEQFF. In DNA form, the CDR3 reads TGTGCCAGCAGTTATCCCCGGGGACTAGCGGGAGTGAATGAGCAGTTCTTC.